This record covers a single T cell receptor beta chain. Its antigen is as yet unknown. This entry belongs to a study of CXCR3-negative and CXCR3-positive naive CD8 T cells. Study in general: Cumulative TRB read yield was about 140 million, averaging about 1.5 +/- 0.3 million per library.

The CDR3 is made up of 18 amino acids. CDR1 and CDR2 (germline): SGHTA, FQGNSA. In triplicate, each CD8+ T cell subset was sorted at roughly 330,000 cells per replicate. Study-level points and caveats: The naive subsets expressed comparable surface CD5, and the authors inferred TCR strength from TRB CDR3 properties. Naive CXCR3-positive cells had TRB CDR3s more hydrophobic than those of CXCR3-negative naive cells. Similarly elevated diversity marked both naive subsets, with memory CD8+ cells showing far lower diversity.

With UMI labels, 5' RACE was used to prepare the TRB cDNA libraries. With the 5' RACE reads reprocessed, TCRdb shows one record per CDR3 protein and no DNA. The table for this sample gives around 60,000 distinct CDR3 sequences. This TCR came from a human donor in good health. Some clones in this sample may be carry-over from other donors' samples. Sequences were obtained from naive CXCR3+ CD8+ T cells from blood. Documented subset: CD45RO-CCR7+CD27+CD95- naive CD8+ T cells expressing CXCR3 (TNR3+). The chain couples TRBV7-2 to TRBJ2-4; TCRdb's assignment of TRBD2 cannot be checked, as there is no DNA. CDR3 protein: CASSHQPTSELAKNIQYF.